A selection of T cell receptor beta chains follows, all from one sample in a study of CD8+ T cells in alopecia areata. Assay used: immunoSEQ multiplex PCR; TCRdb lists only in-frame clones, some missing. This sample has 130,000 or so clones, with around 83% found just once. Sequenced material: CD8+ T cells sorted from blood, taken at week 4, from a patient treated with tofacitinib. The receptors here all came from a human donor with alopecia areata. CDR3s include the opening cysteine and the closing phenylalanine or tryptophan. A D gene is named only where the DNA matches it firmly. Only some rows state a clone size, as once, few, many or a class for expanded clones.

v_call	clone_size	d_call	j_call	cdr3_nt	cdr3_aa
TRBV29-1	-	-	TRBJ2-7	TGCAGCGTTGAAGGCGGGGGCGCCTCCTACGAGCAGTACTTC	CSVEGGGASYEQYF
TRBV11-2	few	TRBD2	TRBJ2-7	TGTGCCAGCAGTGACGGCGGGGGATGGAACGAGCAGTACTTC	CASSDGGGWNEQYF
TRBV4-1	-	-	TRBJ1-2	TGCGCCAGCAGCCCCCCGACAGCGGCTAACTATGGCTACACCTTC	CASSPPTAANYGYTF
TRBV29-1	-	TRBD1	TRBJ2-7	TGCAGCGTTGAGTTCCAGGGGGACTACGAGCAGTACTTC	CSVEFQGDYEQYF
TRBV7-9	-	-	TRBJ2-6	TGTGCCAGCAGCCCACTCCCTCTCCTGACTTTC	CASSPLPLLTF
TRBV29-1	-	-	TRBJ2-3	TGCAGCGTTGAAGGGCAGAGCACAGATACGCAGTATTTT	CSVEGQSTDTQYF
TRBV23-1	-	-	TRBJ2-3	TGCGCCAGCAGTCGACGTGATACGCAGTATTTT	CASSRRDTQYF
TRBV4-1	-	-	TRBJ2-2	TGCGCCAGCAGCCCGTTTTCCGGAAACACCGGGGAGCTGTTTTTT	CASSPFSGNTGELFF
TRBV6-5	-	-	TRBJ2-5	TGTGCCAGCAGTTACTCGCGGGAGACCCAGTACTTC	CASSYSRETQYF
TRBV9	many	-	TRBJ2-1	TGTGCCAGCAGCTCGCTGGGAGATAGCAGCAATGAGCAGTTCTTC	CASSSLGDSSNEQFF
TRBV7-8	few	-	TRBJ2-7	TGTGCCAGCAGCTCATCTAACTACGAGCAGTACTTC	CASSSSNYEQYF
TRBV6-1	-	-	TRBJ2-3	TGTGCCAGCAGTGAAGCGCGTGGGGGAGCAGATACGCAGTATTTT	CASSEARGGADTQYF
TRBV5-4	-	TRBD2	TRBJ2-5	TGTGCCAGCAGCGGCCCGGGACTAGCGGAGCAAGAGACCCAGTACTTC	CASSGPGLAEQETQYF
TRBV7-6	-	TRBD1	TRBJ1-5	TGTGCCAGCAGCGAAAGCCAGGGGGATCAGCCCCAGCATTTT	CASSESQGDQPQHF
TRBV29-1	-	-	TRBJ2-5	TGCAGCGCTCGGCGGGAACAAGAGACCCAGTACTTC	CSARREQETQYF
TRBV25-1	-	-	TRBJ1-2	TGTGCCAGCAAAAGGCAGGGGCATGGCTACACCTTC	CASKRQGHGYTF
TRBV7-9	-	-	TRBJ2-7	TGTGCCAGCAGCCGGGGGCGAAAGGGCTACGAGCAGTACTTC	CASSRGRKGYEQYF
TRBV27	-	TRBD2	TRBJ2-7	TGTGCCAGCAAAGCGGGAGGGCCTGGCTACGAGCAGTACTTC	CASKAGGPGYEQYF
TRBV27	-	-	TRBJ1-5	TGTGCCAGCAGTTTGGTCGGTCAGCCCCAGCATTTT	CASSLVGQPQHF
TRBV29-1	-	TRBD1	TRBJ2-7	TGCAGCGTTGAAGAACAGGGGGCTTATTACGAGCAGTACTTC	CSVEEQGAYYEQYF
TRBV27	-	-	TRBJ2-7	TGTGCCAGCAGTTTATGGGCGAGCTCCTACGAGCAGTACTTC	CASSLWASSYEQYF
TRBV19	-	TRBD2	TRBJ2-3	TGTGCCAGTAGTATTATCCCCCCACGGGGGGGAGCAGATACGCAGTATTTT	CASSIIPPRGGADTQYF
TRBV6-1	-	-	TRBJ1-1	TGTGCCAGCAGTGAAGCGGCAAGCCGCGGCGCTGAAGCTTTCTTT	CASSEAASRGAEAFF
TRBV7-6	-	-	TRBJ2-3	TGTGCCAGCAGCTTGGGAACAGGCGCAGATACGCAGTATTTT	CASSLGTGADTQYF
TRBV29-1	-	TRBD1	TRBJ2-3	TGCAGCGTTGAAGAAAGGGACAGGCCCACAGATACGCAGTATTTT	CSVEERDRPTDTQYF
TRBV6-5	-	TRBD1	TRBJ2-5	TGTGCCAGCAGTTGGTCGACAGGGGGACAAGAGACCCAGTACTTC	CASSWSTGGQETQYF
TRBV27	-	TRBD1	TRBJ2-5	TGTGCCAGCAGTGACAGGGGGCAAGAGACCCAGTACTTC	CASSDRGQETQYF
TRBV7-9	-	-	TRBJ2-6	TGTGCCAGCAGCCTCCCGGGGGGCGCGGCTGGGGCCAACGTCCTGACTTTC	CASSLPGGAAGANVLTF
TRBV5-4	-	-	TRBJ1-4	TGTGCCAGCAGCTTTCAGGGCGGGGAAAAACTGTTTTTT	CASSFQGGEKLFF
TRBV11-2	few	TRBD2	TRBJ2-1	TGTGCCAGCAGCTCCCTGACTAGCAAGGACATATTCTTC	CASSSLTSKDIFF
TRBV9	-	-	TRBJ2-3	TGTGCCAGCAGCGTAGTCGGCGGGACACGAGATACGCAGTATTTT	CASSVVGGTRDTQYF
TRBV5-1	-	TRBD2	TRBJ2-7	TGCGCCAGCAGCCAAGGGACTAGCGGGAGCTACGAGCAGTACTTC	CASSQGTSGSYEQYF
TRBV27	-	-	TRBJ1-5	TGTGCCAGCAGTTTTGACCGCAATCAGCCCCAGCATTTT	CASSFDRNQPQHF
TRBV12-5	-	TRBD1	TRBJ1-1	TGTGCTAGCCGACAGGGGGGGACTGAAGCTTTCTTT	CASRQGGTEAFF
TRBV5-6	-	-	TRBJ2-7	TGTGCCAGCAGCGGGGCGTCCTACGAGCAGTACTTC	CASSGASYEQYF
TRBV7-6	few	TRBD2	TRBJ2-7	TGTGCCAGCAGCTCCGGCCGGGGGGAGGCAGGTGAGCAGTACTTC	CASSSGRGEAGEQYF
TRBV13	-	TRBD2	TRBJ2-7	TGTGCCAGCAGCCAAAGGACTAGCGGGGACTCCTACGAGCAGTACTTC	CASSQRTSGDSYEQYF
TRBV29-1	-	-	TRBJ2-7	TGCAGCGTTGGGGCTAGTCAGCCCTACGAGCAGTACTTC	CSVGASQPYEQYF
TRBV29-1	once	-	TRBJ2-1	TGCAGCGCCCCGGCGGACAATGAGCAGTTCTTC	CSAPADNEQFF
TRBV10-3	-	TRBD1	TRBJ2-7	TGTGCCATCAGTGAGCCAGAGACAGGGTTGGTGACCTACGAGCAGTACTTC	CAISEPETGLVTYEQYF
TRBV5-6	-	-	TRBJ2-5	TGTGCCAGCACCCGATCTATGGCTGAGACCCAGTACTTC	CASTRSMAETQYF
TRBV2	-	TRBD1	TRBJ2-7	TGTGCCAGCAGGAATGGACAGGGGGCATTCGACGAGCAGTACTTC	CASRNGQGAFDEQYF
TRBV2	-	-	TRBJ2-7	TGTGCCAGCAGTGAAAGGGGCCCTTACTACGAGCAGTACTTC	CASSERGPYYEQYF
TRBV10-3	-	-	TRBJ2-7	TGTGCCATCACACCCTCGCTGCACTACGAGCAGTACTTC	CAITPSLHYEQYF
TRBV27	-	TRBD2	TRBJ2-1	TGTGCCAGCAGATATAGCGGGGGTCAAACCCATGAGCAGTTCTTC	CASRYSGGQTHEQFF
TRBV7-9	-	-	TRBJ2-7	TGTGCCAGCAGCTTAGTGACGTACGAGCAGTACTTC	CASSLVTYEQYF
TRBV4-1	once	-	TRBJ2-1	TGCGCCAGCAGCCAAGCCCTTGTCGGCCGGCGGGGTGGGGATGAGCAGTTCTTC	CASSQALVGRRGGDEQFF
TRBV5-6	-	-	TRBJ2-7	TGTGCCAGCAGCTTACGTACAGGGTTTCTCTCCTACGAGCAGTACTTC	CASSLRTGFLSYEQYF
TRBV4-1	-	TRBD2	TRBJ2-7	TGCGCCAGCAGCGAATTGGGGACTAGCGGGAGCTACGAGCAGTACTTC	CASSELGTSGSYEQYF
TRBV29-1	once	TRBD1	TRBJ1-1	TGCAGCGCCGTACACCGGGACAGAGTCCATGAAGCTTTCTTT	CSAVHRDRVHEAFF
TRBV27	-	-	TRBJ2-5	TGTGCCACCGGTGGGCGGGTTCCAGAGACCCAGTACTTC	CATGGRVPETQYF
TRBV7-9	-	-	TRBJ2-7	TGTGCCAGCAGCTCCCTTCTGGGCGTCGAGTACGAGCAGTACTTC	CASSSLLGVEYEQYF
TRBV5-6	-	-	TRBJ2-3	TGTCCCAGCAGCTCACACAGGGAAGATACGCAGTATTTT	CPSSSHREDTQYF